The sequence of this T cell receptor beta chain was determined in a study of response to subunit inactivated influenza vaccine. Study findings and constraints: Authors suggested that a seasonal influenza vaccination recruits few new T cells each time.

TCRdb re-called the RT-PCR reads with MiXCR, one entry per CDR3 protein. The sample has hundreds of thousands of distinct CDR3 sequences, approximately 15% seen once. A few counts support this clonotype. What it recognizes is unknown. V dropped 3 bases and J dropped 2 bases, with 10 bases sitting between them. CDR1 and CDR2 from the germline V gene are DFQATT and SNEGSKA (reference sequence). The CDR3 contains 13 residues. This sequence joins TRBV20-1 and TRBJ1-1, with D unclear. Source: CD4+ T cells sorted from PBMCs, taken about 24 months after vaccination. The clonotype comes from a man aged 45-69 years who received an inactivated influenza vaccine. CDR3 loop: CSARAGINTEAFF. The CDR3 nucleotides read TGCAGTGCTAGGGCCGGGATAAACACTGAAGCTTTCTTT.